This T cell receptor beta chain is from a study of technical replicates of blood from a handful of donors (dated by TCRdb to about 2017). This clone was recorded a few times. The clone's antigen remains unknown. Per-nucleotide qualities are absent, and no much larger clonotype sits a single base away. Libraries were made using the immunoSEQ multiplex PCR assay. TCRdb re-hosts the immuneACCESS table, in-frame sequences only. Its copies lack some clones; in the studies checked, an unresolved V gene accounts for under half of them, and the cause for the rest is not known. This sample lists 100,000 or so clones; around 96% were detected once. The top ten clonotypes cover 0.2% to 0.25% of the sample. Ends trimmed: V by 1 base, J by 2 bases; bases unmatched to a gene: 19. The germline V gene supplies CDR1 SGHVS and CDR2 FQNEAQ. The CDR3 measures 20 amino acids from cysteine to phenylalanine. Solely the CDR3 DNA is kept, with 60 bases framed from the first base.

Source material: T cells isolated from PBMCs. Recombination linked TRBV7-8 to TRBJ2-7; a stretch of 8 junction bases matches TRBD1. This receptor was identified in a human donor in good health. The DNA sequence is as follows: TGTGCCAGCAGCTTAGTAGAGGGGGTGAGGGGGACAGGAAACCCCTACGAGCAGTACTTC. It translates as CASSLVEGVRGTGNPYEQYF.